Below, one T cell receptor beta chain is given with its context. What it recognizes is unknown. Trimming left V 8 bases short and J 4 bases short, with 13 bases between. This CDR3 has 13 residues. Germline CDR1 is WNHNN and CDR2 is SYGVQD (reference sequence). This specimen comes from a study of cytomegalovirus exposure and HLA in healthy donors. Findings and caveats of the study: It was shown in a later analysis that HLA-associated TCR beta chains were more clonally expanded than other, equally common chains.

13 Jbeta primers and 60 Vbeta primers were used for the PCR. Libraries were prepared by immunoSEQ multiplex PCR; TCRdb keeps only in-frame clonotypes and omits some of them. Recorded for this sample: approximately 30,000 clones. The chain combines TRBV10-1 with TRBJ2-3; a weak D match, TRBD1 (5 bases). Sequenced input: PBMCs. The TCR originated in a woman in her thirties or forties in good health and CMV-seropositive. The CDR3 is CASGEEGADTQYF. CDR3 nucleotides: TGCGCCAGCGGGGAAGAAGGGGCAGATACGCAGTATTTT.